The present TCR beta chain was sequenced within a study of vaccination effects on CD4 cells after COVID-19. The study, taken as a whole, reports: Convalescent patients were few in the study, and early post-infection timepoints were absent. Late post-vaccination samples showed marked contraction of infection- and vaccine-induced clones.

TCRdb's copy holds only in-frame clones and misses some; the assay was immunoSEQ multiplex PCR. The table shows tens of thousands of clones, with approximately 70% occurring only once. As for this clone: What it recognizes is unknown.

Expansion of antigen-specific CD4+ T cells with viral peptide pools was carried out by the ViraFEST assay before sequencing. Scientists isolated CD4+ T cells after a roughly ten-day culture period ended. No vaccinee had earlier SARS-CoV-2 infection, and nucleocapsid antibodies were negative. It was with about 10 IU/ml IL-2 and roughly 9.2 ug/ml peptides that a few million PBMC per well were cultured. Half-medium changes using IL-2 medium occurred on days 3 and 7. This specimen consisted of CD4+ T cells from PBMCs cultured with HCoV-OC43 spike peptides, obtained before COVID-19 vaccination. Subset noted: HCoV-OC43 spike overlapping peptide pool stimulation. This sequence was found in a human donor who received a COVID-19 vaccine.

CDR3 nucleotide sequence: TGTGCCAGCAGTTTATCTTGGGACTATGGCTACACCTTC. The encoded protein is CASSLSWDYGYTF. The V call is TRBV6-2 or TRBV6-3, the J call TRBJ1-2; D is undetermined. This CDR3 contains 13 residues. Germline V gene data show CDR1 as MNHEY and CDR2 as SVGEGT. The germline V and J ends were trimmed by 4 bases and 3 bases, with 9 bases remaining between them.